The 22 T cell receptor beta chains below all came from one sample that was sequenced in a study of OX40 agonist ivuxolimab in advanced cancers. The library was made by the immunoSEQ multiplex PCR assay. This is the immuneACCESS table as TCRdb keeps it, with only in-frame sequences that have V and J called. A part of the clones is gone; compared with another copy, unresolved V genes explain less than half, and the rest is unexplained. Counted in this sample were tens of thousands of clones; about 83% of them appeared once. Roughly 1.2% of the sample lies in the top ten. Sequenced here: CD4+ or CD8+ T cells sorted from blood, sampled in a trial of the OX40 agonist ivuxolimab. The origin of the receptors is an adult with an advanced solid tumor such as melanoma, head and neck, liver or kidney cancer.

The CDR3 spells CASSGIGESSYEQYF. CDR3 in DNA: TGTGCCAGCTCTGGGATAGGGGAGAGCTCCTACGAGCAGTACTTC. This chain joins TRBV6-5 and TRBJ2-7; D is perhaps TRBD1 or TRBD2 (5 bases each). Trimming removed 8 bases at V and 0 bases at J, with 17 bases between. The CDR3 has 15 amino acids. CDR1 and CDR2 from the germline V gene are MNHEY and SVGAGI.

The V and J genes are TRBV9 and TRBJ1-4; D is uncertain. This CDR3 has 15 amino acids. Germline V CDR1 and CDR2: SGDLS, YYNGEE. Trimming removed 0 bases from V and 7 bases from J, with 13 bases in between. The CDR3 sequence: CASSVEAGRAEKLFF. The CDR3 coding sequence is TGTGCCAGCAGCGTAGAGGCGGGGAGGGCTGAAAAACTGTTTTTT. Based on the CDR3 plus reference TRBV9 and TRBJ1-4, the full variable domain is DSGVTQTPKHLITATGQRVTLRCSPRSGDLSVYWYQQSLDQGLQFLIQYYNGEERAKGNILERFSAQQFPDLHSELNLSSLELGDSALYFCASSVEAGRAEKLFFGSGTQLSVL.

J is TRBJ1-1 and V is TRBV20-1; D is uncertain. Germline loops: CDR1 DFQATT, CDR2 SNEGSKA (reference sequence). Trimming left V 4 bases short and J 0 bases short, with 0 bases between. CDR3 length equals 10 residues. CDR3 region: CSAMNTEAFF. The CDR3 bases are TGCAGTGCTATGAACACTGAAGCTTTCTTT.

The chain has TRBV5-5 and TRBJ2-2; 8 bases agree with TRBD1. V lost 4 bases, J lost 2 bases, and 4 bases stayed unmatched. CDR1 SGHKS and CDR2 YYEKEE come from the germline V gene (reference sequence). The CDR3 runs 15 residues. CDR3 in amino acids: CASSRGQGNTGELFF. The CDR3 bases are TGTGCCAGCAGCCGTGGACAGGGTAACACCGGGGAGCTGTTTTTT.

The chain uses TRBV7-2 and TRBJ2-5; 12 nucleotides line up with TRBD2. The CDR3 sequence is 17 residues long. With V trimmed by 5 bases and J by 4 bases, 11 bases remained unmatched. Germline V gene data show CDR1 as SGHTA and CDR2 as FQGNSA. The CDR3 protein is CASSPPPSGGAGETQYF. The CDR3 DNA sequence: TGTGCCAGCAGCCCCCCTCCTAGCGGGGGGGCCGGAGAGACCCAGTACTTC. The full variable domain, its missing parts supplied by reference TRBV7-2 and TRBJ2-5, is GAGVSQSPSNKVTEKGKDVELRCDPISGHTALYWYRQSLGQGLEFLIYFQGNSAPDKSGLPSDRFSAERTGGSVSTLTIQRTQQEDSAVYLCASSPPPSGGAGETQYFGPGTRLLVL.

This sequence joins TRBV23-1 and TRBJ2-1, with a tentative D call TRBD1 (5 bases). TRBV23-1 belongs to the ORF category, with a function that is uncertain. The length of the CDR3 is 17 residues. Trimming took 1 base from V and 8 from J, leaving 21 bases between them. This CDR3 is CASSQWFKGRLVDEQFF. In nucleotides, the CDR3 is TGCGCCAGCAGTCAATGGTTCAAGGGGCGTTTGGTCGATGAGCAGTTCTTC.

The chain links TRBV11-2 to TRBJ2-5; TRBD1 or TRBD2 may be the D gene (5 bases each). Between the trimmed V and J ends, which lost 4 bases and 5 bases, there was a span of 14 bases. CDR1 and CDR2 (germline): SGHAT, FQNNGV. The CDR3 has 14 amino acids. CDR3 bases: TGTGCCAGCAGCTCCCCGGGGCTGGGGGAGACCCAGTACTTC. Residues: CASSSPGLGETQYF.

This clone was seen more than once but under ten times. The V call is TRBV6-6, the J call TRBJ2-2; 8 positions agree with TRBD1. Per the germline V gene, CDR1 is MNHNY and CDR2 is SVGAGI (reference sequence). The CDR3 is made up of 15 amino acids. V dropped 5 bases and J dropped 1; count of bases not matched to a gene: 3. In DNA form, the CDR3 reads TGTGCCAGCAGTACCGGGACAGGGAACACCGGGGAGCTGTTTTTT. This codes for CASSTGTGNTGELFF.

The gene calls are TRBV5-5 and TRBJ2-2; TRBD1 aligns across 10 bases. The CDR3 contains 15 residues. V was clipped by 3 bases and J by 1 base; unmatched bases: 0. Germline-derived CDR1 and CDR2 are SGHKS and YYEKEE (reference sequence). CDR3 sequence: CASSWTGGNTGELFF. DNA for the CDR3: TGTGCCAGCAGCTGGACAGGGGGGAACACCGGGGAGCTGTTTTTT.

The chain carries TRBV5-8 and TRBJ2-1; D is perhaps TRBD1 or TRBD2 (5 bases each). V was clipped by 4 bases and J by 1 base, with 12 bases between them. This CDR3 region has 15 residues. Germline CDR1 reads SGHTS; CDR2 reads YDEGEE. CDR3 sequence: CASSRAGSSYNEQFF. Here the CDR3 DNA reads TGTGCCAGCAGCAGGGCAGGGAGTTCCTACAATGAGCAGTTCTTC.

This clone was observed a single time. This rearrangement joins TRBV6-5 to TRBJ1-2; D is uncertain. This CDR3 spans 13 amino acids. Germline lookup yields CDR1 MNHEY and CDR2 SVGAGI. V was clipped by 5 bases and J by 5 bases, with 12 bases between them. Here the CDR3 DNA reads TGTGCCAGCAGTGGCGGGATGATTTATGGCTACACCTTC. Residues: CASSGGMIYGYTF.

The V and J genes are TRBV7-2 and TRBJ2-5; D possibly uses TRBD1 or TRBD2 (5 bases each). Trimming left V 1 base short and J 3 bases short, with 9 bases between. The length of the CDR3 is 14 residues. Germline V CDR1 and CDR2: SGHTA, FQGNSA. CDR3 nucleotide sequence: TGTGCCAGCAGCTTAGAGTGGGGGAAAGAGACCCAGTACTTC. It is translated as CASSLEWGKETQYF. Filled out from reference TRBV7-2 and TRBJ2-5, the complete variable domain reads GAGVSQSPSNKVTEKGKDVELRCDPISGHTALYWYRQSLGQGLEFLIYFQGNSAPDKSGLPSDRFSAERTGGSVSTLTIQRTQQEDSAVYLCASSLEWGKETQYFGPGTRLLVL.

The J gene is TRBJ2-7, the V gene TRBV15; D unresolved. CDR1 and CDR2 from the germline V gene are LNHNV and YYDKDF (reference sequence). Trimming shortened V by 0 bases and J by 0 bases, and 6 bases separated the two germline ends. This CDR3 is built from 14 residues. As DNA, the CDR3 is TGTGCCACCAGCAGAGACACATTCTCCTACGAGCAGTACTTC. It translates to CATSRDTFSYEQYF.

This clone was found a few times. CDR3: CASSQVNYGYTF. CDR3 DNA sequence: TGTGCCAGTAGTCAGGTCAACTATGGCTACACCTTC. The J gene is TRBJ1-2, the V gene TRBV19; no firm D call. CDR1 is LNHDA and CDR2 is SQIVND in the germline V gene (reference sequence). V was cut by 5 bases and J by 2 bases, with 6 bases left in between. There are 12 residues in the CDR3.

The rearrangement joins TRBV9 to TRBJ2-3; 7 bases are a match to TRBD2. The CDR3 is 16 amino acids. Germline CDR1 reads SGDLS; CDR2 reads YYNGEE. The ends lost 4 bases at V and 3 bases at J; junction bases unmatched: 11. The chain's CDR3 is CASSTRTRGRTDTQYF. The CDR3 DNA reads as TGTGCCAGCAGCACCCGGACTAGAGGGAGGACAGATACGCAGTATTTT.

This chain links TRBV2 with TRBJ2-1, with 7 bases aligning to TRBD2. From germline, CDR1 is SNHLY and CDR2 FYNNEI. The CDR3 runs to 16 residues. V lost 2 bases, J lost 2 bases, and 6 bases stayed unmatched. The CDR3, as DNA: TGTGCCAGCAGTGAATGGGGGGGATTTACCTACAATGAGCAGTTCTTC. Translated, it gives CASSEWGGFTYNEQFF.

The rearrangement joins TRBV9 to TRBJ1-2; tentatively, D is TRBD1 (5 bases). Germline V gene sequence: CDR1 SGDLS, CDR2 YYNGEE. V was shortened by 3 bases and J by 0 bases, with 12 bases between the two germline ends. There are 15 residues in the CDR3. The CDR3 reads CASSAGGAANYGYTF. The CDR3 coding sequence is TGTGCCAGCAGCGCCGGCGGGGCAGCTAACTATGGCTACACCTTC.

The chain joins TRBV14 to TRBJ2-3, with a possible D match to TRBD2 (5 bases). The CDR3 totals 16 residues. Trimming took off 1 base at V and 1 base at J, with 12 bases between the two ends. Germline V gives CDR1 SGHDN, CDR2 FVKESK. The CDR3 loop is CASSQAKKGGTDTQYF. The CDR3 DNA reads as TGTGCCAGCAGCCAAGCAAAGAAGGGAGGCACAGATACGCAGTATTTT.

This rearrangement joins TRBV2 to TRBJ1-1, with 7 bases fitting TRBD1. V was clipped by 7 bases and J by 8 bases; unmatched bases: 10. This CDR3 is 13 amino acids long. The germline CDR1 and CDR2 sequences are SNHLY and FYNNEI. The CDR3 protein is CASTSQGGGEAFF. The CDR3 coding sequence is TGTGCCAGCACTTCTCAGGGGGGAGGGGAAGCTTTCTTT.

The rearrangement links TRBV12-5 to TRBJ1-1, with unresolved D. The ends were cut back, 1 base at V and 1 base at J, with 4 bases in the middle. Germline CDR1 reads LGHNT; CDR2 reads FRNRAP. The CDR3 is 13 amino acids. This chain's CDR3 is CASGLEGNTEAFF. The CDR3, as DNA: TGTGCTAGTGGTTTGGAGGGGAACACTGAAGCTTTCTTT.

This clone was seen a single time. The CDR3 nucleotides are TGCAGCCATACTCGGCCGGGGTTGGACACTGAAGCTTTCTTT. This translates into CSHTRPGLDTEAFF. The chain employs TRBV29-1 and TRBJ1-1, with unresolved D. The CDR3 runs 14 residues. Trimming stripped 8 bases from V and 3 bases from J, with 19 bases between. Germline loops: CDR1 SQVTM, CDR2 ANQGSEA.

This chain joins TRBV7-2 and TRBJ2-4, with TRBD1 identical over 8 bases. After removal of 5 bases from V and 0 bases from J, the junction contained 6 bases not matched to a gene. Per the germline V gene, CDR1 is SGHTA and CDR2 is FQGNSA. The CDR3 has 16 amino acids. CDR3 loop: CASSRQGTGAKNIQYF. For the CDR3, the DNA is TGTGCCAGCAGCCGACAGGGGACCGGAGCCAAAAACATTCAGTACTTC. The full variable domain, in which reference TRBV7-2 and TRBJ2-4 provide the parts outside the CDR3, is GAGVSQSPSNKVTEKGKDVELRCDPISGHTALYWYRQSLGQGLEFLIYFQGNSAPDKSGLPSDRFSAERTGGSVSTLTIQRTQQEDSAVYLCASSRQGTGAKNIQYFGAGTRLSVL.